The clone carrying this T cell receptor (beta chain) was seen only a few times. This CDR3 spans 18 amino acids. Trimming removed 1 base from V and 2 bases from J; junction bases left unmatched: 10. Per the germline V gene, CDR1 is SGHAT and CDR2 is FQNNGV. TCRdb itself ran the 5' RACE reads through MiXCR, one entry per CDR3 protein. The sample shows about 520,000 distinct CDR3 sequences, approximately 22% of them seen only once. The data derive from a study of identical twins. This sample also belongs to another study, concerning T cells expressing NK-cell markers.

The clonotype was recovered from a young woman in good health. The genes are TRBV11-2 and TRBJ2-7, with 11 bases that match TRBD2. The sample taken for sequencing was CD4+ T cells sorted from blood. CDR3 in amino acids: CASSLVRRIAGGTYEQYF. The CDR3 DNA is TGTGCCAGCAGCTTAGTAAGACGGATAGCGGGAGGGACCTACGAGCAGTACTTC. Using reference TRBV11-2 and TRBJ2-7 for the parts outside the CDR3, the full variable domain is EAGVAQSPRYKIIEKRQSVAFWCNPISGHATLYWYQQILGQGPKLLIQFQNNGVVDDSQLPKDRFSAERLKGVDSTLKIQPAKLEDSAVYLCASSLVRRIAGGTYEQYFGPGTRLTVT.